The 9 T cell receptor beta chains reported below all come from one sample, sequenced in a study of shared clonotypes between healthy human individuals. Sequenced by immunoSEQ multiplex PCR; TCRdb stores in-frame clones only, minus some. Here the sample spans 550,000 to 850,000 clones, 74% being singletons. Sequencing input: memory CD4+ T cells sorted from blood. Regarding subset: CD45RA-negative fraction. Every receptor here comes from a woman aged 25 to 39 in good health.

J is TRBJ2-3 and V is TRBV27, with 12 nucleotides matching TRBD1. The trim removed 5 bases at V and 15 bases at J, leaving 9 bases unmatched. Germline V lookup: CDR1 MNHEY, CDR2 SMNVEV (reference sequence). The CDR3 consists of 13 residues. The CDR3 here is CASSRTGTGGEYF. The CDR3 DNA reads TGTGCCAGCAGTCGGACGGGGACAGGGGGCGAATATTTT.

The V call is TRBV4-1, the J call TRBJ2-7, with a weak D call TRBD2 (6 bases). V was pared by 0 bases and J by 6 bases, with 15 bases between. The CDR3 has 15 amino acids. Germline V lookup: CDR1 MGHRA, CDR2 YSYEKL. CDR3: CASSQDSSGYPEQYF. CDR3 in DNA: TGCGCCAGCAGCCAAGATTCCAGCGGGTACCCCGAGCAGTACTTC.

V and J are TRBV19 and TRBJ2-7; the D is unclear. Germline V CDR1 and CDR2: LNHDA, SQIVND (reference sequence). The CDR3 covers 14 residues. The V end was cut by 4 bases, the J end by 0 bases, with 10 bases between. CDR3 coding DNA: TGTGCCAGTAGTAATGTCTTGAGCTCCTACGAGCAGTACTTC. It codes for CASSNVLSSYEQYF.

The V call is TRBV7-3, the J call TRBJ2-7, with D unresolved. Germline V CDR1 and CDR2: SGHTA, FQGTGA. Deletions cut 1 base from V and 5 bases from J, with 12 bases between. The CDR3 has 14 residues. Written as DNA, the CDR3 is TGTGCCAGCAGCTTAAGTAACAGCCTCAACGAGCAGTACTTC. This codes for CASSLSNSLNEQYF.

Written as DNA, the CDR3 is TGTGCCAGCAGCTTGGGCAGGGTTACTGAAGCTTTCTTT. It translates to CASSLGRVTEAFF. The rearrangement links TRBV7-3 to TRBJ1-1; possible D gene TRBD1, 5 bases. The CDR3 sequence is 13 residues long. Germline lookup yields CDR1 SGHTA and CDR2 FQGTGA. Trimming removed 3 bases at V and 5 bases at J, with 10 bases between.

The chain joins TRBV5-1 to TRBJ2-3; 14 bases match TRBD2. Germline values: CDR1 SGHRS, CDR2 YFSETQ. CDR3 length: 17 amino acids. The J segment lost 1 base and the V segment lost 4 bases, leaving 5 bases of the junction unmatched. The CDR3 DNA reads as TGCGCCAGCAGCCCGGGGACTAGCGGGGGAGGCACAGATACGCAGTATTTT. It is translated as CASSPGTSGGGTDTQYF.

The chain is built from TRBV6-5 and TRBJ2-7, with D hard to call. CDR1 and CDR2 from the germline V gene are MNHEY and SVGAGI. The V end lost 6 bases, the J end lost 0 bases, and 12 bases lay between the germline ends. The CDR3 length is 14 residues. This chain's CDR3 is CASSASVSSYEQYF. DNA for the CDR3: TGTGCCAGCAGCGCCTCGGTCAGCTCCTACGAGCAGTACTTC.

This clone was detected a few times. The chain uses TRBV28 and TRBJ2-3; tentative D call: TRBD2 (6 bases). Germline CDR1 and CDR2: MDHEN and SYDVKM. Trimming pared 2 bases from V and 0 bases from J, leaving 15 bases between. The CDR3 is 17 residues long. In DNA form, the CDR3 reads TGTGCCAGCAGTTTACCTATGACCGGGACTAGCACAGATACGCAGTATTTT. The encoded protein is CASSLPMTGTSTDTQYF.

About this clone itself: This sample includes further DNA sequences coding for the same CDR3. DNA for the CDR3: TGTGCCAGCAGTGAGCAGCACTACGAGCAGTACTTC. Translation gives CASSEQHYEQYF. The chain uses TRBV6-1 and TRBJ2-7; D is ambiguous. Germline CDR1 MNHNS, CDR2 SASEGT. There are 12 residues in the CDR3. Trimming pared 3 bases from V and 3 bases from J, leaving 6 bases between.